The following is a TCR beta chain sequence with its context. These data are taken from a study of T cell responses to AZD1222 COVID-19 vaccine. Profiling relied on immunoSEQ multiplex PCR, and the TCRdb table lists in-frame clones only, not all of them. This sample yields tens of thousands of clones, of which around nine tenths are seen a single time; around 4.5% belongs to the top ten. Germline values: CDR1 SGHTA, CDR2 FQGNSA. CDR3 length: 14 amino acids. V gave up 1 base and J gave up 2 bases, with 8 bases separating them. Sequenced here: peripheral blood, sampled on day 0 of MenACWY control vaccination. The sequence was collected from an adult in good health. V usage is TRBV7-2 and J usage is TRBJ1-2; tentative D call: TRBD1 (5 bases). The CDR3 nucleotides read TGTGCCAGCAGCTTAGGGGGGAGGAACTATGGCTACACCTTC. It is translated as CASSLGGRNYGYTF.